This T cell receptor beta chain was retrieved from a study of early T cells in non-severe SARS-CoV-2 infection. One entry per CDR3 protein, called by TCRdb with MiXCR from the 5' RACE reads. The top ten hold 5.5% to 6% of the sample, which has around 64,000 distinct CDR3 sequences, roughly an eighth seen once. In its sample, this clonotype was seen a few times. CDR1 and CDR2 (germline): SEHNR, FQNEAQ (reference sequence). J gave up 1 base and V 1 base, and 8 bases lay outside the gene matches. The CDR3 has 17 amino acids. V and J are TRBV7-9 and TRBJ1-1, with 8 bases lining up with TRBD1. The TCR comes from an adult who was a healthcare worker with PCR-confirmed SARS-CoV-2 infection or an uninfected control (not recorded which). The sequencing used whole blood, collected at baseline. The CDR3 nucleotides read TGTGCCAGCAGCTTAGGAAGGACAGGGAGTAAGAACACTGAAGCTTTCTTT. Translated: CASSLGRTGSKNTEAFF.